The sequence of this TCR beta chain was determined in a study of CD8+CD57+ T cells in acquired aplastic anemia (dated by TCRdb to 2017 to 2018). Context from the whole study: On average, sorted CD4+ and CD8+ cells yielded approximately 3 ug of extracted DNA, with a range of about 0.17 to 27.4 ug. Healthy donor samples averaged approximately 10 million reads for CD4+ and 11 million to 12 million for CD8+ cells. Summary of the overall study and its limitations: Roughly 30 CD8+ CDR3 sequences were found to be shared between patients and controls, but these sequences appeared to be highly expressed in patients and within the immunodominant clones of the patients. CD8+ Simpson's diversity did not differ significantly between patients and healthy controls (P=0.060).

TCR repertoires of sorted CD4+ and CD8+ blood T cells from severe aplastic anemia patients and healthy subjects were deep-sequenced in the study. Ficoll-Paque density gradient centrifugation was used to isolate peripheral blood mononuclear cells. CD4+ and CD8+ T cells were sorted by FACS or magnetic beads before DNA extraction. TCR beta VDJ combination and CDR3 sequence profiling used genomic DNA as the template. An Illumina HiSeq 2000 was the platform used for TCR repertoire sequencing. In the source study's methods: Repertoires were assessed using TRBV/TRBJ rearrangement plots, CDR3 size and DJ length profiles, and Simpson's diversity index. Whichever DNA sequence was most abundant in the deep sequencing data was defined as the immunodominant clone. CDR3 amino acid sequences were checked for sharing between subjects and were compared against published repertoires and the VDJdb database. Using fastp at Q25 and MiXCR, TCRdb reprocessed the public reads and kept productive beta chains. Every CDR3 protein is listed once, alongside the most common genes and DNA of its rows. The V and J calls were not made by the authors but by TCRdb's processing. In this sample the table shows hundreds of thousands of distinct CDR3 sequences, under 80% of which occur a single time. Around 4% of the sample rests with the top ten.

V and J are truncated by 8 bases and 0 bases respectively, leaving an intervening sequence of 17 bases. The CDR3 goes from the cysteine to the phenylalanine over 16 residues. CDR3 DNA is the only sequence kept; it has 48 bases, read in frame from the first base. Remarks on this clonotype: This receptor's antigen is unknown. No base quality information exists; no much larger clone differs at one position.

Sequences were obtained from sorted CD4+, CD8+, or CD8+CD57+ T cells (not recorded which) from PBMCs. Recombination joined TRBV12-3 or TRBV12-4 with TRBJ1-5; the D gene remains uncertain. The receptor was isolated from a human donor in good health, serving as a control. Here the CDR3 is given as CASLRTQVYSNQPQHF. The nucleotide sequence is TGTGCCAGCCTCCGGACCCAGGTCTATAGCAATCAGCCCCAGCATTTT.